This TCR beta chain is drawn from a study of T-cell memory formation after mild COVID-19. TCRdb fed the 5' RACE reads into MiXCR, producing one record per CDR3 protein. The sample lists about 560,000 distinct CDR3 sequences, roughly a fifth occurring once. V lost 8 bases, J lost 0 bases, and 6 bases stayed unmatched. The CDR3 totals 15 residues. CDR1 ENHRY and CDR2 SYGVKD come from the germline V gene. The sample consisted of PBMCs or a T cell subset sorted from them (not recorded which). The TCR originated in an adult woman who had mild COVID-19 (a few samples of this study predate the infection). Cell type and time point are not known. The chain employs TRBV10-3 and TRBJ1-3, with TRBD1 identical over 8 bases. The DNA of the CDR3 is TGTGCCATCGGGGCAGGGGGCCCCTCTGGAAACACCATATATTTT. Encoded protein: CAIGAGGPSGNTIYF.